The 15 T cell receptor beta chains given below trace back to one sample, sequenced in a study of CD8 T cells in Susac syndrome. With random hexamers, reverse transcription was performed on 0.5 to 1 ug of RNA. TCRdb reprocessed the immunoSEQ multiplex PCR reads via MiXCR and lists one record per CDR3 protein. This sample has more than 150,000 distinct CDR3 sequences, with 85% to 95% found just once. Material: CD8+ T cells from PBMCs. The source of these receptors is a human donor with Susac syndrome.

The chain recombines TRBV6-5 with TRBJ2-5, with 10 bases that match TRBD2. The CDR3 contains 17 residues. Losses at the gene ends were 0 bases for V and 5 bases for J; bases not matched to a gene: 9. Germline CDR1 MNHEY, CDR2 SVGAGI. Here the CDR3 reads CASSYSMSTSGTETQYF. CDR3 DNA: TGTGCCAGCAGTTACTCGATGTCCACTAGCGGGACGGAGACCCAGTACTTC.

V and J are TRBV2 and TRBJ2-1, with a tentative D call TRBD1 (6 bases). This CDR3 contains 16 residues. CDR1 is SNHLY and CDR2 is FYNNEI in the germline V gene. V gave up 6 bases and J gave up 1 base, with 16 bases separating them. CDR3 nucleotide sequence: TGTGCCAGCAGGGGACCCGGGACATATTCCTACAATGAGCAGTTCTTC. Amino acid sequence: CASRGPGTYSYNEQFF.

This sequence joins TRBV30 and TRBJ1-2; no firm D call. Trimming pared 2 bases from V and 8 bases from J, leaving 21 bases between. The CDR3 spans 15 residues. Germline CDR1 is GTSNPN and CDR2 is SVGIG (reference sequence). The DNA of the CDR3 is TGTGCCTGGAGTCCCGCAACCGCGGCTGGGGAAGGCTACACCTTC. This gives the protein CAWSPATAAGEGYTF.

This sequence joins TRBV12-3 or TRBV12-4 and TRBJ2-4; D perhaps matches TRBD1 (7 bases). The CDR3 extends over 15 amino acids. V lost 6 bases to trimming and J lost 0 bases, with 12 bases between them. The CDR3 bases are TGTGCCAGCAGCAGGGGGGCTTTAGCCAAAAACATTCAGTACTTC. Amino acids: CASSRGALAKNIQYF.

This clonotype was seen only once. The V and J genes are TRBV7-3 and TRBJ2-5; D possibly corresponds to TRBD1 (5 bases). The germline V gene has CDR1 SGHTA and CDR2 FQGTGA. V shed 5 bases and J shed 5 bases, with 24 bases lying between them. The CDR3 has 17 amino acids. This chain's CDR3 is CASSRKGASTPPETQYF. The CDR3 coding sequence is TGTGCCAGCAGCCGGAAAGGGGCATCTACCCCTCCGGAGACCCAGTACTTC.

For the CDR3, the DNA is TGTGCCAGCAGTGCAACAGGAACCTTCTACGAGCAGTACTTC. Residues: CASSATGTFYEQYF. This chain joins TRBV2 and TRBJ2-7; the D gene is possibly TRBD1 (5 bases). The CDR3 length is 14 residues. Germline V gene lookup returns CDR1 SNHLY and CDR2 FYNNEI. Trimming shortened V by 4 bases and J by 3 bases, and 13 bases separated the two germline ends.

The rearrangement links TRBV7-6 to TRBJ2-3; 14 nucleotides line up with TRBD2. The CDR3 is made up of 18 amino acids. Trimming removed 3 bases from V and 1 base from J; junction bases left unmatched: 6. Germline values: CDR1 SGHVS, CDR2 FNYEAQ. The CDR3 spells CASSFGGLAGAGTDTQYF. Here the CDR3 DNA reads TGTGCCAGCAGCTTCGGGGGACTAGCGGGGGCTGGCACAGATACGCAGTATTTT.

This clonotype has only one observation. The V and J genes are TRBV7-8 and TRBJ2-7; TRBD1 matches at 9 bases. This CDR3 contains 13 residues. With V trimmed by 6 bases and J by 11 bases, 11 bases remained unmatched. The germline V gene has CDR1 SGHVS and CDR2 FQNEAQ. CDR3 nucleotides: TGTGCCAGCAGGCCAGGACAGGGGCCTAGGGAGTACTTC. It is translated as CASRPGQGPREYF.

The count of this clonotype is one. V gene TRBV9 combines with J gene TRBJ2-1; D might be TRBD2 (5 bases). V was cut by 0 bases and J by 9 bases, with 16 bases left in between. The V gene's germline CDR1 is SGDLS and CDR2 YYNGEE. The CDR3 is 15 residues long. The CDR3 loop reads CASSVASELRGEQFF. The CDR3 DNA follows: TGTGCCAGCAGCGTAGCGTCCGAGTTACGGGGTGAGCAGTTCTTC.

V gene TRBV3-1 combines with J gene TRBJ2-1; D perhaps matches TRBD2 (5 bases). Between the trimmed V and J ends, which lost 4 bases and 0 bases, there was a span of 7 bases. This CDR3 spans 14 amino acids. The germline V gene encodes CDR1 LGHDT and CDR2 YNNKEL (reference sequence). CDR3 sequence: CASSRGSSYNEQFF. The DNA for the CDR3 is TGTGCCAGCAGCCGTGGGAGCTCCTACAATGAGCAGTTCTTC.

The chain links TRBV20-1 to TRBJ1-5; 7 nucleotides line up with TRBD1. Germline CDR1 reads DFQATT; CDR2 reads SNEGSKA (reference sequence). The CDR3 is 16 amino acids. With 5 bases clipped from V and 2 bases from J, the junction kept 12 bases outside the gene matches. The CDR3 sequence is CSALDRRRGGNQPQHF. CDR3 coding DNA: TGCAGTGCTCTGGACAGGAGGCGTGGGGGCAATCAGCCCCAGCATTTT.

The chain employs TRBV7-6 and TRBJ2-1, with TRBD2 matching over 9 bases. CDR1 and CDR2 (germline): SGHVS, FNYEAQ. J lost 4 bases, V lost 2 bases, and 6 bases had no gene match. The CDR3 loop spans 16 amino acids. CDR3 residues: CASSLSAGGLYNEQFF. CDR3 nucleotides: TGTGCCAGCAGCTTATCTGCGGGGGGGCTTTACAATGAGCAGTTCTTC.

V gene TRBV12-3 or TRBV12-4 combines with J gene TRBJ2-5, with 9 positions matching TRBD2. This CDR3 has 15 residues. V lost 0 bases and J lost 5; bases outside the gene matches: 4. CDR3 bases: TGTGCCAGCAGTTTAGCTAGCGGGAGTTCCGAGACCCAGTACTTC. It translates to CASSLASGSSETQYF.

The chain joins TRBV2 to TRBJ2-2; 7 bases line up with TRBD1. Unmatched junction bases numbered 5, after V lost 0 bases and J lost 1 base. Germline V gives CDR1 SNHLY, CDR2 FYNNEI. The CDR3 spans 17 residues. CDR3 sequence: CASSEAGRGLNTGELFF. CDR3 nucleotide sequence: TGTGCCAGCAGTGAAGCTGGAAGGGGGCTGAACACCGGGGAGCTGTTTTTT.

The DNA of the CDR3 is TGCGCCAGCAGCTTGGTCGAGGGCGAGCAGTACTTC. Translation gives CASSLVEGEQYF. V is TRBV5-1 and J is TRBJ2-7, with D possibly being TRBD2 (5 bases). CDR3 length: 12 residues. From germline, CDR1 is SGHRS and CDR2 YFSETQ. The V end was cut by 0 bases, the J end by 6 bases, with 7 bases between.